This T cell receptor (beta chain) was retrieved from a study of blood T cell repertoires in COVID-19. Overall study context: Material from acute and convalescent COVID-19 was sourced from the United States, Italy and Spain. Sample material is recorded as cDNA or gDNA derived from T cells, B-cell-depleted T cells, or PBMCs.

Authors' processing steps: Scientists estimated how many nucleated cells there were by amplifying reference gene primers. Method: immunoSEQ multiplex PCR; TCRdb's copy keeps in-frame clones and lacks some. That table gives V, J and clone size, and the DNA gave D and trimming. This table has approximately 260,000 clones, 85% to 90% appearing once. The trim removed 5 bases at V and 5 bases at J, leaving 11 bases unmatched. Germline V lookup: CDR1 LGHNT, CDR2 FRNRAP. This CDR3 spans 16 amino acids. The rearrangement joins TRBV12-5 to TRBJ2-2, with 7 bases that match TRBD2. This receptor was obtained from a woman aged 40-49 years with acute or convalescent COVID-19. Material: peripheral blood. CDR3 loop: CASGLDWGGRTGELFF. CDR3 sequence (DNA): TGTGCTAGTGGTCTGGACTGGGGGGGACGGACCGGGGAGCTGTTTTTT.